What follows are 29 T cell receptor beta chains derived from one specimen sequenced in a study of T cell responses to AZD1222 COVID-19 vaccine (dated by TCRdb to the early 2020s). Library prep was done by the immunoSEQ multiplex PCR assay. The source is immuneACCESS, and TCRdb retained only in-frame sequences with V and J called. Part of the clones is not carried over; for the studies checked, unresolved V genes explain less than half of this, and the remainder is unexplained. The sample profile shows 150,000 to 200,000 clones; approximately 93% of them were found once. The ten largest clonotypes hold around 3.8% of the sample. Per the publication, the time point label means: baseline before first vaccination. Source: peripheral blood, taken on day 0 of AZD1222 vaccination. These receptors originate from an adult in good health.

This rearrangement joins TRBV29-1 to TRBJ1-1; 8 bases agree with TRBD1. Per germline, CDR1 SQVTM and CDR2 ANQGSEA. There are 13 residues in the CDR3. V dropped 7 bases and J dropped 4; count of bases not matched to a gene: 8. The CDR3: CSAIYRGSTEAFF. The CDR3 DNA is TGCAGCGCCATCTACAGGGGGAGCACTGAAGCTTTCTTT.

This clone was seen a few times. The V gene is TRBV6-1, the J gene TRBJ1-6; TRBD1 might be the D (6 bases). The V end was cut by 1 base, the J end by 6 bases, with 7 bases between. This CDR3 is 14 amino acids long. In germline, CDR1 is MNHNS, CDR2 SASEGT. CDR3 protein: CASSEGTVNSPLHF. The CDR3 coding sequence is TGTGCCAGCAGTGAAGGGACAGTTAATTCACCCCTCCACTTT.

The chain joins TRBV3-1 (or the pseudogene TRBV3-2) to TRBJ1-2; no clear D. Germline CDR1 LGHDT, CDR2 YNNKEL (reference sequence). This CDR3 region has 15 residues. Trimming stripped 0 bases from V and 7 bases from J, with 15 bases between. CDR3 in DNA: TGTGCCAGCAGCCAAGAGGGCAGTTACGGGTCTGGCTACACCTTC. This sequence encodes CASSQEGSYGSGYTF.

The chain uses TRBV5-1 and TRBJ2-6; D is unresolved. CDR1 is SGHRS, CDR2 YFSETQ, per germline. V lost 4 bases and J lost 4, with 15 bases in between. The CDR3 consists of 16 residues. CDR3 sequence: CASSIYSEAGANVLTF. The CDR3 DNA reads TGCGCCAGCAGCATCTACAGCGAGGCAGGGGCCAACGTCCTGACTTTC.

The V and J genes are TRBV27 and TRBJ1-3; 7 nucleotides agree with TRBD1. The germline V gene has CDR1 MNHEY and CDR2 SMNVEV (reference sequence). CDR3 size: 15 residues. Losses at the gene ends were 6 bases for V and 4 bases for J; bases not matched to a gene: 9. CDR3 sequence (DNA): TGTGCCAGCAGACTTACAGGGGAATACGGAAACACCATATATTTT. Protein: CASRLTGEYGNTIYF.

The chain combines TRBV30 with TRBJ1-2; perhaps TRBD1 as D (6 bases). This CDR3 region has 11 residues. Germline CDR1 and CDR2: GTSNPN and SVGIG (reference sequence). Trimming stripped 3 bases from V and 10 bases from J, with 12 bases between. CDR3 amino acids: CAWSLTGHYTF. CDR3 coding DNA: TGTGCCTGGAGCCTGACAGGACACTACACCTTC.

V usage is TRBV6-6 and J usage is TRBJ1-1; 7 positions match TRBD1. Germline values: CDR1 MNHNY, CDR2 SVGAGI (reference sequence). V trimming: 2 bases; J trimming: 7 bases; junction bases outside the gene matches: 4. CDR3 length: 13 amino acids. DNA for the CDR3: TGTGCCAGCAGTTACGTGACAGGGCTTGAAGCTTTCTTT. It encodes CASSYVTGLEAFF.

V and J are TRBV10-3 and TRBJ1-3; weak D call: TRBD1 (5 bases). Trimming shortened V by 0 bases and J by 3 bases, and 9 bases separated the two germline ends. CDR3 size: 15 residues. Germline V gene sequence: CDR1 ENHRY, CDR2 SYGVKD. The CDR3 sequence is CAISESRGGGNTIYF. CDR3 sequence (DNA): TGTGCCATCAGTGAGTCGAGGGGAGGTGGAAACACCATATATTTT.

The chain links TRBV7-2 to TRBJ2-3; possible D gene TRBD2, 5 bases. The V end lost 2 bases, the J end lost 0 bases, and 12 bases lay between the germline ends. The CDR3 has 16 residues. Germline-derived CDR1 and CDR2 are SGHTA and FQGNSA. CDR3 residues: CASSLFGSPSTDTQYF. CDR3 nucleotide sequence: TGTGCCAGCAGCTTATTTGGGAGCCCGAGCACAGATACGCAGTATTTT. The full variable domain, rest sourced from reference TRBV7-2 and TRBJ2-3, is GAGVSQSPSNKVTEKGKDVELRCDPISGHTALYWYRQSLGQGLEFLIYFQGNSAPDKSGLPSDRFSAERTGGSVSTLTIQRTQQEDSAVYLCASSLFGSPSTDTQYFGPGTRLTVL.

The genes are TRBV11-3 and TRBJ2-3; 12 positions match TRBD2. Germline assignment: CDR1 SGHNT and CDR2 YENEEA. CDR3 length: 15 residues. J gave up 5 bases and V 2 bases, and 2 bases lay outside the gene matches. CDR3 bases: TGTGCCAGCAGCTTATCTAGCGGGGGGGGAGATACGCAGTATTTT. This sequence encodes CASSLSSGGGDTQYF.

This chain joins TRBV5-1 and TRBJ2-5, with 8 bases identical to TRBD2. J gave up 0 bases and V 5 bases, and 6 bases lay outside the gene matches. This CDR3 contains 15 residues. The germline V gene encodes CDR1 SGHRS and CDR2 YFSETQ. CDR3 sequence (DNA): TGCGCCAGCAGGCTAGCGGGTGCCGACCAAGAGACCCAGTACTTC. Translation: CASRLAGADQETQYF.

The chain links TRBV6-5 to TRBJ1-2; D possibly corresponds to TRBD1 (6 bases). Trimming took off 7 bases at V and 4 bases at J, with 16 bases between the two ends. This CDR3 region has 14 residues. Per the germline V gene, CDR1 is MNHEY and CDR2 is SVGAGI. The DNA for the CDR3 is TGTGCCAGCACCAGTGGGGGGGCTCCCTATGGCTACACCTTC. It is translated as CASTSGGAPYGYTF.

The chain couples TRBV19 to TRBJ1-5; D gene unclear. The CDR3 contains 16 residues. V lost 5 bases, J lost 3 bases, and 17 bases lay in between. Germline CDR1 LNHDA, CDR2 SQIVND (reference sequence). The CDR3 region is CASSGFRPDPNQPQHF. The CDR3 DNA sequence: TGTGCCAGTAGTGGGTTTAGGCCAGACCCCAATCAGCCCCAGCATTTT.

The chain has TRBV10-3 and TRBJ1-1; D is undetermined. Germline V gene data show CDR1 as ENHRY and CDR2 as SYGVKD. Trimming removed 3 bases from V and 2 bases from J, with 7 bases in between. This CDR3 is 13 amino acids long. The CDR3: CAISDRVNTEAFF. CDR3 DNA sequence: TGTGCCATCAGTGATCGAGTTAACACTGAAGCTTTCTTT.

The J gene is TRBJ1-2, the V gene TRBV25-1; 11 nucleotides agree with TRBD1. V shed 4 bases, J shed 6 bases, and the junction held 4 bases outside the gene matches. Germline assignment: CDR1 MGHDK and CDR2 SYGVNS. The CDR3 is 14 residues long. CDR3 coding DNA: TGTGCCAGCAGTGCAGGACAGGGGGCCAATGGCTACACCTTC. It specifies CASSAGQGANGYTF.

The chain recombines TRBV3-1 (or the pseudogene TRBV3-2) with TRBJ2-7; no firm D call. Trimming pared 4 bases from V and 5 bases from J, leaving 6 bases between. CDR1 and CDR2 from the germline V gene are LGHDT and YNNKEL (reference sequence). The CDR3 has 11 amino acids. In nucleotides, the CDR3 is TGTGCCAGCAGCCGAAGCCACGAGCAGTACTTC. Translated: CASSRSHEQYF.

This clone was seen once. The rearrangement uses TRBV7-9 and TRBJ2-4; possible D gene TRBD1, 5 bases. Germline CDR1 reads SEHNR; CDR2 reads FQNEAQ (reference sequence). The V end lost 11 bases, the J end lost 4 bases, and 12 bases lay between the germline ends. The CDR3 contains 12 residues. The CDR3 DNA is TGTGCCTCCCAGGGCGGAAAAAACATTCAGTACTTC. It is translated as CASQGGKNIQYF.

The chain couples TRBV16 to TRBJ2-7; D gene unclear. The germline V and J ends were trimmed by 2 bases and 3 bases, with 8 bases remaining between them. This CDR3 is 13 amino acids long. The germline gives CDR1 KGHSY, CDR2 FQNENV. CDR3 bases: TGTGCCAGCAGCCAACGGACCCACTACGAGCAGTACTTC. This codes for CASSQRTHYEQYF.

V and J are TRBV3-1 (or the pseudogene TRBV3-2) and TRBJ2-1; D unresolved. The V and J ends lost 4 bases and 9 bases respectively, with 13 bases between them. The CDR3 runs 13 residues. Per germline, CDR1 LGHDT and CDR2 YNNKEL (reference sequence). DNA of the CDR3: TGTGCCAGCAGCCCCTGGACCATCGGTGAGCAGTTCTTC. The encoded protein is CASSPWTIGEQFF.

This clone occurred once. The chain couples TRBV5-1 to TRBJ2-7; TRBD1 agrees at 9 bases. This CDR3 has 14 amino acids. Germline CDR1 SGHRS, CDR2 YFSETQ. The V and J ends lost 2 bases and 6 bases, in that order; junction bases with no gene match: 6. CDR3 nucleotides: TGCGCCAGCAGCTTCACGGGGACAGGGTCCGAGCAGTACTTC. The encoded protein is CASSFTGTGSEQYF.

This chain links TRBV7-9 with TRBJ2-3, with 8 positions matching TRBD2. The CDR3 consists of 16 residues. The trim removed 1 base at V and 0 bases at J, leaving 3 bases unmatched. Germline CDR1 is SEHNR and CDR2 is FQNEAQ (reference sequence). In nucleotides, the CDR3 is TGTGCCAGCAGCTTAGTCGCGGGGGGTAGCACAGATACGCAGTATTTT. Translating gives CASSLVAGGSTDTQYF.

V gene TRBV7-9 combines with J gene TRBJ1-2; perhaps TRBD1 as D (6 bases). Trimming removed 4 bases at V and 8 bases at J, with 20 bases between. The CDR3 is 15 amino acids. The germline CDR1 and CDR2 sequences are SEHNR and FQNEAQ (reference sequence). In DNA, the CDR3 is TGTGCCAGCAGCTCAGCCAGGGGAGGTGGTGGCGGCTACACCTTC. Its translation: CASSSARGGGGGYTF.

This clone has only one observation. The CDR3: CASSEMGGVYGYTF. For the CDR3, the DNA is TGTGCCAGCAGTGAAATGGGGGGGGTCTATGGCTACACCTTC. The chain links TRBV6-1 to TRBJ1-2; D perhaps matches TRBD1 (5 bases). Germline V gene data show CDR1 as MNHNS and CDR2 as SASEGT. V shed 2 bases and J shed 4 bases, with 11 bases lying between them. This CDR3 is built from 14 residues.

The chain combines TRBV5-5 with TRBJ2-7; a weak D match, TRBD1 (6 bases). The ends were cut back, 3 bases at V and 3 bases at J, with 19 bases in the middle. CDR1 is SGHKS, CDR2 YYEKEE, per germline (reference sequence). There are 16 residues in the CDR3. The CDR3, as DNA: TGTGCCAGCAGCTCCCGGCAGGGGCATACCGTCTACGAGCAGTACTTC. Protein: CASSSRQGHTVYEQYF.

CDR3 DNA: TGCAGCGTAGCGAGGATGGCGGAGGTCGGCTACACCTTC. Translating gives CSVARMAEVGYTF. The chain uses TRBV29-1 and TRBJ1-2, with no clear D. Trimming removed 6 bases from V and 8 bases from J, with 19 bases in between. Germline loops: CDR1 SQVTM, CDR2 ANQGSEA. This CDR3 region has 13 residues.

The chain employs TRBV5-6 and TRBJ2-3; D gene uncertain. This CDR3 region has 12 residues. Germline V gene lookup returns CDR1 SGHDT and CDR2 YYEEEE. Trimming pared 1 base from V and 4 bases from J, leaving 4 bases between. As DNA, the CDR3 is TGTGCCAGCAGCTTGACCCCAGATACGCAGTATTTT. Protein sequence: CASSLTPDTQYF. Complete variable domain (other parts from reference TRBV5-6 and TRBJ2-3): DAGVTQSPTHLIKTRGQQVTLRCSPKSGHDTVSWYQQALGQGPQFIFQYYEEEERQRGNFPDRFSGHQFPNYSSELNVNALLLGDSALYLCASSLTPDTQYFGPGTRLTVL.

The chain is built from TRBV6-1 and TRBJ2-5; D is perhaps TRBD2 (5 bases). Germline CDR1 is MNHNS and CDR2 is SASEGT. Trimming stripped 3 bases from V and 4 bases from J, with 18 bases between. This CDR3 region has 16 residues. Here the CDR3 reads CASSDPSRRSSETQYF. The CDR3 DNA reads TGTGCCAGCAGTGACCCTAGTCGGAGGTCGTCAGAGACCCAGTACTTC.

This chain connects TRBV11-2 to TRBJ1-2; maybe TRBD1 (6 bases). Trimming left V 3 bases short and J 5 bases short, with 10 bases between. CDR1 is SGHAT, CDR2 FQNNGV, per germline. The length of the CDR3 is 13 residues. The CDR3 DNA sequence: TGTGCCAGCAGCTTGGACAGATCTTATGGCTACACCTTC. Translating gives CASSLDRSYGYTF.

The chain joins TRBV5-1 to TRBJ1-6; the D gene is possibly TRBD1 (5 bases). V was shortened by 0 bases and J by 7 bases, with 14 bases between the two germline ends. Germline CDR1 and CDR2: SGHRS and YFSETQ. CDR3 length equals 16 residues. CDR3 residues: CASSLALTALNSPLHF. In DNA form, the CDR3 reads TGCGCCAGCAGCTTGGCCTTGACAGCTCTGAATTCACCCCTCCACTTT.